A selection of T cell receptor beta chains follows, all from one sample in a study of CD8+CD57+ T cells in acquired aplastic anemia. In TCRdb, the reads were re-called with MiXCR into one record per CDR3 protein. The table includes fewer than 250,000 distinct CDR3 sequences, around 50% detected once. The sample was sorted CD4+, CD8+, or CD8+CD57+ T cells (not recorded which) from PBMCs. The source of these receptors is a human donor with aplastic anemia. Each CDR3 is given with its conserved first and last residue. D genes are given only for firm matches. Expanded clones are given a class, and other clones once, few, many or no size at all.

v_call,j_call,d_call,clone_size,cdr3_nt,cdr3_aa
TRBV7-2,TRBJ1-2,-,-,TGTGCCAGCAGCTTAGATCGGGGCAGGGGTAAAGGGGATGGCTACACCTTC,CASSLDRGRGKGDGYTF
TRBV12-3/TRBV12-4,TRBJ1-4,-,once,TGTGCCAGCAGCCTTGGGGCAGGGGCGGAAAAACTGTTTTTT,CASSLGAGAEKLFF
TRBV11-2,TRBJ2-5,-,-,TGTGCCAGCAGCCCCCCGACAGCGCTTCAAGAGACCCAGTACTTC,CASSPPTALQETQYF
TRBV30,TRBJ1-4,-,many,TGTGCCTGGAGGGCAGGGACTAATGAAAAACTGTTTTTT,CAWRAGTNEKLFF
TRBV10-3,TRBJ2-5,-,-,TGTGCCATCACGCCCAATGGGCAGCAAGAGACCCAGTACTTC,CAITPNGQQETQYF
TRBV7-3,TRBJ1-4,TRBD1,-,TGTGCCAGCAGTTTGGGACAGATTGAAAAACTGCTTTTT,CASSLGQIEKLLF
TRBV7-9,TRBJ1-2,-,many,TGTGCCAGCAGCTTAACAGGGTCCTATGGCTACACCTTC,CASSLTGSYGYTF
TRBV7-9,TRBJ1-1,-,-,TGTGCCAGCAGCTTAGGCGGGACGAACACTGAAGCTTTCTTT,CASSLGGTNTEAFF
TRBV20-1,TRBJ2-6,-,-,TGCAGTGCCGTACAGGCTAACTCTGGGGCCAACGTCCTGACTTTC,CSAVQANSGANVLTF
TRBV19,TRBJ1-2,TRBD1,-,TGTGCCAGTAGTCAACAGGGGGGGAAGAACTATGGCTACACCTTC,CASSQQGGKNYGYTF
TRBV29-1,TRBJ2-7,-,once,TGCAGCGTTGAAGATGGGAGCTACGAGCAGTACTTC,CSVEDGSYEQYF
TRBV14,TRBJ1-2,TRBD1,many,TGTGCCAGCAGCCCTACGGGTACAGGGGAAAGCGGCTACACCTTC,CASSPTGTGESGYTF
TRBV6-1,TRBJ2-7,-,few,TGTGCCAGCAGTTTTACCCCAGGAGTCTCCTACGAGCAGTACTTC,CASSFTPGVSYEQYF
TRBV29-1,TRBJ1-2,TRBD1,-,TGCAGCGTCGACAGGGGTGACTATGGCTACACCTTC,CSVDRGDYGYTF
TRBV9,TRBJ2-7,TRBD2,-,TGTGCCAGCAGCGTAGCGGGACTAGCACAGGAGCAGTACTTC,CASSVAGLAQEQYF
TRBV19,TRBJ1-2,-,-,TGTGCCAGTGGTATAGGGGGAGGCTATGGCTACACCTTC,CASGIGGGYGYTF
TRBV19,TRBJ1-1,-,-,TGTGCCAGTAGTACCAGGGCGCTGAACACTGAAGCTTTCTTT,CASSTRALNTEAFF
TRBV5-1,TRBJ2-5,TRBD2,many,TGCGCCAGCAGCTTGAACGGGGGGAGCGAGACCCAGTACTTC,CASSLNGGSETQYF
TRBV24-1,TRBJ1-6,TRBD1,-,TGTGCCACCAGTGAGAACAGGGGTAATTCACCCCTCCACTTT,CATSENRGNSPLHF
TRBV5-1,TRBJ2-3,-,many,TGCGCCAGCAGCTTATTCGGACAAGACACAGATACGCAGTATTTT,CASSLFGQDTDTQYF
TRBV2,TRBJ2-7,-,-,TGTGCCAGCAGTGTCCAGGGCCCCTACGAGCAGTACTTC,CASSVQGPYEQYF
TRBV5-1,TRBJ2-1,TRBD2,-,TGCGCCAGCAGCTTGCAGCCTAGCGGGGGTAATGAGCAGTTCTTC,CASSLQPSGGNEQFF
TRBV7-9,TRBJ2-7,-,many,TGTGCCAGCAGCTTAGGACAGCCCAACTCCTACGAGCAGTACTTC,CASSLGQPNSYEQYF
TRBV19,TRBJ2-3,-,-,TGTGCCAGTAGTACCGGACTTAGCACAGATACGCAGTATTTT,CASSTGLSTDTQYF
TRBV28,TRBJ1-2,TRBD1,few,TGTGCCAGCAGTACAACCGGGACAGACGTATTGCGCTACACCTTC,CASSTTGTDVLRYTF
TRBV18,TRBJ2-1,TRBD1,few,TGTGCCAGCTCATCCGGACAGGGGGCCCCCTCGCAGTTCTTC,CASSSGQGAPSQFF
TRBV7-9,TRBJ1-1,-,-,TGTGCCAGCAGCCAAAGAGCGGGGGAAGCTTTCTTT,CASSQRAGEAFF